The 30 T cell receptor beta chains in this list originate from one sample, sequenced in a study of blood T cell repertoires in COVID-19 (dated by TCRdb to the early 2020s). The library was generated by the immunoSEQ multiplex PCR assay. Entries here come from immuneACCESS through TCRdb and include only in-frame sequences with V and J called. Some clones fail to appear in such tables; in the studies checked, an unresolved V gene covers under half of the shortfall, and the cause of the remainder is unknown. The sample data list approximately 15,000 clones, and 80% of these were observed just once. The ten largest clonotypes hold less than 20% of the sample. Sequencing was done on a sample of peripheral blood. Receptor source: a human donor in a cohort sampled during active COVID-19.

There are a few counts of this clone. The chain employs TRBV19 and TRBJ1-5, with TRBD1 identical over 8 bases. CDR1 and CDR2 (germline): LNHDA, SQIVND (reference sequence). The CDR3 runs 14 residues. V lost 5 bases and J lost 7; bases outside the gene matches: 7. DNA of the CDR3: TGTGCCAGTAGTTCTGACAGGGGAAGACAGCCCCAGCATTTT. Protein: CASSSDRGRQPQHF. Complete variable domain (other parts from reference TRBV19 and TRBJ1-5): DGGITQSPKYLFRKEGQNVTLSCEQNLNHDAMYWYRQDPGQGLRLIYYSQIVNDFQKGDIAEGYSVSREKKESFPLTVTSAQKNPTAFYLCASSSDRGRQPQHFGDGTRLSIL.

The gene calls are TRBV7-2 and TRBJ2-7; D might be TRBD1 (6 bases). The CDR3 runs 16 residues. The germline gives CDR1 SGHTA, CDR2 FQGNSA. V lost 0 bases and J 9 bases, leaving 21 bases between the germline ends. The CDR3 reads CASSLARDTLFTVQYF. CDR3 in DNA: TGTGCCAGCAGCTTAGCAAGGGACACCTTATTCACAGTGCAGTACTTC.

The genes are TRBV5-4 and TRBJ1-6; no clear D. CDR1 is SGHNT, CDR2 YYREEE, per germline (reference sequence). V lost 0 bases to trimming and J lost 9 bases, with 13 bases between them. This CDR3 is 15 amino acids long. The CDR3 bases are TGTGCCAGCAGCTTGGATCGCACGTCGCGTTCACCCCTCCACTTT. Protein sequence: CASSLDRTSRSPLHF.

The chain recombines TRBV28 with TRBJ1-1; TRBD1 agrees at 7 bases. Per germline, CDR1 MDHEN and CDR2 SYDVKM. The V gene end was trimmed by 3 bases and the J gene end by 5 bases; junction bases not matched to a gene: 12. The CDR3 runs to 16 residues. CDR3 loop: CASSFIRGTVVTEAFF. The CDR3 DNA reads TGTGCCAGCAGTTTTATCCGGGGGACAGTAGTGACTGAAGCTTTCTTT. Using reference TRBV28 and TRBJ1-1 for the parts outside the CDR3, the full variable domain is DVKVTQSSRYLVKRTGEKVFLECVQDMDHENMFWYRQDPGLGLRLIYFSYDVKMKEKGDIPEGYSVSREKKERFSLILESASTNQTSMYLCASSFIRGTVVTEAFFGQGTRLTVV.

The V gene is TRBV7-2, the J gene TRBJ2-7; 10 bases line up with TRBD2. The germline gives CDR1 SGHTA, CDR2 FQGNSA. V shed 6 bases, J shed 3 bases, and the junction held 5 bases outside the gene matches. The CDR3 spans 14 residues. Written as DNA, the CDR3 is TGTGCCAGCAGTCCTAGCGGGAGACTCTACGAGCAGTACTTC. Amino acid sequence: CASSPSGRLYEQYF.

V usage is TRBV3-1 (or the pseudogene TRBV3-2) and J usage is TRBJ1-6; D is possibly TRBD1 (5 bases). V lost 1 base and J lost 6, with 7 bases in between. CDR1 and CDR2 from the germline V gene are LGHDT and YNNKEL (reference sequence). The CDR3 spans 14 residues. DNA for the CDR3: TGTGCCAGCAGCCAAGTCGGGGGTAATTCACCCCTCCACTTT. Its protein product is CASSQVGGNSPLHF.

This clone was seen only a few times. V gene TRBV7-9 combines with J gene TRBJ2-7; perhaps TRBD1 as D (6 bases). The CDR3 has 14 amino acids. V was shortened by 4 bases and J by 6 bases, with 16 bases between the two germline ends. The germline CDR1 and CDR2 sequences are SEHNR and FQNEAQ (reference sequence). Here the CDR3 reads CASSSTGHGSEQYF. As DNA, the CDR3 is TGTGCCAGCAGCTCGACGGGACACGGCAGCGAGCAGTACTTC. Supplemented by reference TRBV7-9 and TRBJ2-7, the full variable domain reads DTGVSQNPRHKITKRGQNVTFRCDPISEHNRLYWYRQTLGQGPEFLTYFQNEAQLEKSRLLSDRFSAERPKGSFSTLEIQRTEQGDSAMYLCASSSTGHGSEQYFGPGTRLTVT.

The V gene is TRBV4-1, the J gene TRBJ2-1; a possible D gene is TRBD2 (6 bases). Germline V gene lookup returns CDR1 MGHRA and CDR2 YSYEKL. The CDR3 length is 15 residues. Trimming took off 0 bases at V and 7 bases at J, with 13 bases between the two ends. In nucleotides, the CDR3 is TGCGCCAGCAGCCAAGAGGGGACTGTCGGAAATGAGCAGTTCTTC. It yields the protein CASSQEGTVGNEQFF.

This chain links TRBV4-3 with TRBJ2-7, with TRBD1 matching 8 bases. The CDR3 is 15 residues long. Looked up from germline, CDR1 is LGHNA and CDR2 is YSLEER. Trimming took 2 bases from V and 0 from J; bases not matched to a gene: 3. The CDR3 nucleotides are TGCGCCAGCAGCCAAACAGGGGGAAGCTCCTACGAGCAGTACTTC. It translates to CASSQTGGSSYEQYF.

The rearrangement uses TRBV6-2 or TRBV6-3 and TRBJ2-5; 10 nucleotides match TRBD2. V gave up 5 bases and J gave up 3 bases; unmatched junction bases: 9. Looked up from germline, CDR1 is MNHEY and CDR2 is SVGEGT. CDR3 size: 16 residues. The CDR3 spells CASSQHHGLAEETQYF. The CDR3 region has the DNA TGTGCCAGCAGTCAGCACCATGGACTAGCGGAAGAGACCCAGTACTTC.

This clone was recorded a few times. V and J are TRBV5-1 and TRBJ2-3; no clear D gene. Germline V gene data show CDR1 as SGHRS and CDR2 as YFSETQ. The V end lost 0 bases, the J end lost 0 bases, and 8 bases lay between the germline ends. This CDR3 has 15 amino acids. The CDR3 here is CASSLDGPSTDTQYF. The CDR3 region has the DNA TGCGCCAGCAGCTTGGATGGGCCGAGCACAGATACGCAGTATTTT.

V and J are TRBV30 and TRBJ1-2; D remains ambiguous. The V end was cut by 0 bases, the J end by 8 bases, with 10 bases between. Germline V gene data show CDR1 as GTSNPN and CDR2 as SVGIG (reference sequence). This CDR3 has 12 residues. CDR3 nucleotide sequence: TGTGCCTGGAGTGTACAGAAGGAAGGCTACACCTTC. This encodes CAWSVQKEGYTF.

This CDR3 is CSASPSGRGFEQFF. DNA for the CDR3: TGCAGTGCTAGTCCTAGCGGGAGGGGTTTTGAGCAGTTCTTC. The V gene is TRBV20-1, the J gene TRBJ2-1; 12 bases fit TRBD2. CDR1 and CDR2 (germline): DFQATT, SNEGSKA (reference sequence). The CDR3 spans 14 residues. The V and J ends lost 3 bases and 9 bases, in that order; junction bases with no gene match: 6.

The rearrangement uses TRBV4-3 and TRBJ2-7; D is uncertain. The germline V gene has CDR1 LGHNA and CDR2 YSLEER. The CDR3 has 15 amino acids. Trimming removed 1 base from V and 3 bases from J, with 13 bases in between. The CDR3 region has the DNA TGCGCCAGCAGCCAAGTCCTGAGCCGCAACTACGAGCAGTACTTC. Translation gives CASSQVLSRNYEQYF.

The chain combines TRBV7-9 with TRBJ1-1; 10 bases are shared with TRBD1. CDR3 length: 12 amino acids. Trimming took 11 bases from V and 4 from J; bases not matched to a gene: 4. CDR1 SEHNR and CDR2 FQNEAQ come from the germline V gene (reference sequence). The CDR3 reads CAFRTGGTEAFF. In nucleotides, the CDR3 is TGTGCCTTTCGGACAGGGGGCACTGAAGCTTTCTTT.

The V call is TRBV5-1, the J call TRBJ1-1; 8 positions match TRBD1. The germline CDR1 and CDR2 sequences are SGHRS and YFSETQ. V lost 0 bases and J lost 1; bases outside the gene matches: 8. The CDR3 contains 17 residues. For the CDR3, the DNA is TGCGCCAGCAGCTTGGACGGGACAGGTGCCTCGAACACTGAAGCTTTCTTT. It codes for CASSLDGTGASNTEAFF. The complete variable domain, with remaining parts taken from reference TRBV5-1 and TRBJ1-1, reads KAGVTQTPRYLIKTRGQQVTLSCSPISGHRSVSWYQQTPGQGLQFLFEYFSETQRNKGNFPGRFSGRQFSNSRSEMNVSTLELGDSALYLCASSLDGTGASNTEAFFGQGTRLTVV.

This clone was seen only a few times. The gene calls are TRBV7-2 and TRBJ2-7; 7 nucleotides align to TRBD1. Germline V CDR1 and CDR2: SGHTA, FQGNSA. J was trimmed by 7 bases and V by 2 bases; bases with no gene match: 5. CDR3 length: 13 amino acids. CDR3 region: CASSLNLRGEQYF. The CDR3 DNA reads TGTGCCAGCAGCTTAAATCTCAGGGGGGAGCAGTACTTC.

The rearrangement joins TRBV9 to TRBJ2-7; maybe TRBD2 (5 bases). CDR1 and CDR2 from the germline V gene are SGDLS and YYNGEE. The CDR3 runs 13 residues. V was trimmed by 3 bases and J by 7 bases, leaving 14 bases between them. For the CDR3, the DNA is TGTGCCAGCAGCGCCCAGTACGGCGGGGAGCAGTACTTC. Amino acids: CASSAQYGGEQYF.

The CDR3 sequence is CASSQGDLTQPQHF. In DNA form, the CDR3 reads TGTGCCAGCAGTCAAGGTGACTTGACTCAGCCCCAGCATTTT. This rearrangement joins TRBV28 to TRBJ1-5; D is uncertain. The CDR3 is 14 amino acids. Germline CDR1 and CDR2: MDHEN and SYDVKM. V lost 5 bases and J lost 6, with 14 bases in between.

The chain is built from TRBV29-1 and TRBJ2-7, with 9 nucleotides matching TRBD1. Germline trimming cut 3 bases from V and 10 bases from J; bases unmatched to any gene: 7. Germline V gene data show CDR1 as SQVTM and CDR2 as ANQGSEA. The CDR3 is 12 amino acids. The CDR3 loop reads CSVEGQGPGQYF. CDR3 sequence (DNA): TGCAGCGTTGAGGGACAGGGACCGGGCCAGTACTTC.

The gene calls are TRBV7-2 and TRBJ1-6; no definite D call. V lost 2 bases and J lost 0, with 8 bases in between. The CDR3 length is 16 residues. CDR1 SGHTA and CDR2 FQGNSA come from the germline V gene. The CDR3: CASSLTVYSYNSPLHF. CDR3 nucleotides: TGTGCCAGCAGCTTAACAGTCTACTCCTATAATTCACCCCTCCACTTT.

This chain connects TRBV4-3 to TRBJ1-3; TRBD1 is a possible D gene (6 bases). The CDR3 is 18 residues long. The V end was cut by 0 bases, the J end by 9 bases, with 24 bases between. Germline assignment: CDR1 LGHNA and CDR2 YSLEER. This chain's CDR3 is CASSQDLLGFEGGSTIYF. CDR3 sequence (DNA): TGCGCCAGCAGCCAAGATCTATTGGGGTTTGAGGGGGGGAGCACCATATATTTT.

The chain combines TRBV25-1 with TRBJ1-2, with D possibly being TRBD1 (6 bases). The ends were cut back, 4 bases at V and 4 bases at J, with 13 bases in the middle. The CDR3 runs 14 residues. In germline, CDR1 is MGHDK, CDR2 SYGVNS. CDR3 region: CASSGLGALYGYTF. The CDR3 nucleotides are TGTGCCAGCAGTGGTTTGGGGGCCCTCTATGGCTACACCTTC.

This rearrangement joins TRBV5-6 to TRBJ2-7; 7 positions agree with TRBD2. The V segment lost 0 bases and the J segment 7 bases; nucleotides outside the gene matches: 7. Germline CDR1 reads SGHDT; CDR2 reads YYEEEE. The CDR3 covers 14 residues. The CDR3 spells CASSLGTRSGEQYF. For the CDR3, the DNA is TGTGCCAGCAGCTTGGGGACTAGGAGTGGTGAGCAGTACTTC.

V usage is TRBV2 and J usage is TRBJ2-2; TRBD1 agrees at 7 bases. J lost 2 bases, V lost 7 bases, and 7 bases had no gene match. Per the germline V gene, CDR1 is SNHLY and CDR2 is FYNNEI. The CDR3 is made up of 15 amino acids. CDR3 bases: TGTGCCAGCAAGATCGGACAGGCAAACACCGGGGAGCTGTTTTTT. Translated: CASKIGQANTGELFF.

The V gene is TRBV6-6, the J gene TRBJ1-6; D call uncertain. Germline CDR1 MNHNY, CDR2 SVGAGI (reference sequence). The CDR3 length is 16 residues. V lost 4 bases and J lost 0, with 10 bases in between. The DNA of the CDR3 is TGTGCCAGCAGTTCTACCCGGGGCTCCTATAATTCACCCCTCCACTTT. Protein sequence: CASSSTRGSYNSPLHF.

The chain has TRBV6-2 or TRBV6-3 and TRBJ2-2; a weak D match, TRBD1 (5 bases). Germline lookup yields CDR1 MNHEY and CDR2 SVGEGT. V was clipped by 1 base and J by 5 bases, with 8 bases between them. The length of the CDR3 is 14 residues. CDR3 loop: CASSYYTGTGELFF. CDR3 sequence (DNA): TGTGCCAGCAGTTACTATACAGGAACCGGGGAGCTGTTTTTT.

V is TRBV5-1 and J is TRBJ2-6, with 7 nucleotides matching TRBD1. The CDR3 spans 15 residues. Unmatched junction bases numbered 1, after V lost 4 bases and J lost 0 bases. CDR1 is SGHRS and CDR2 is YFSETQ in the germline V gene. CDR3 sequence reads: CASSTGVSGANVLTF. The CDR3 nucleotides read TGCGCCAGCAGCACAGGGGTCTCTGGGGCCAACGTCCTGACTTTC.

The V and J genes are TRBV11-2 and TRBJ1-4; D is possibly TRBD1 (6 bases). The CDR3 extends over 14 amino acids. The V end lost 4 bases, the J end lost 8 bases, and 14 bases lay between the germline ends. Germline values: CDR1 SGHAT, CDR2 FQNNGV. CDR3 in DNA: TGTGCCAGCAGCTCGACACAGGGTCGGGAAAAACTGTTTTTT. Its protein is CASSSTQGREKLFF.

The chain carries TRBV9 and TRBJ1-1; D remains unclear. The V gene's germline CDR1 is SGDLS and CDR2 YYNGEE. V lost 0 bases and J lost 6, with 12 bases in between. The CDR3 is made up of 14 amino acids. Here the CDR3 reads CASSVDPGRSEAFF. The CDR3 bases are TGTGCCAGCAGCGTAGATCCGGGAAGGTCTGAAGCTTTCTTT.